This note documents a single TCR beta chain sequence. Only in-frame clones appear in the TCRdb table, and some are missing; sequencing was by immunoSEQ multiplex PCR. Among roughly 50,000 clones, around nine tenths were seen once, and the ten largest hold about 6.7%. The source of the sample is a study of PD-1 blockade in classical Hodgkin lymphoma. The overall study: Every 2 weeks, patients got 3 mg/kg intravenous nivolumab.

Stated time point: cycle 4 day 1 (C4D1), after 6 weeks of nivolumab. Each and every patient relapsed after autologous stem cell transplantation, and patients got differing brentuximab vedotin exposure. V was clipped by 4 bases and J by 6 bases; unmatched bases: 7. The CDR3 runs to 13 residues. Germline V gives CDR1 SGDLS, CDR2 YYNGEE. This TCR derives from a human donor with classical Hodgkin lymphoma. This specimen was peripheral blood mononuclear cells (PBMCs), taken before the fourth cycle of nivolumab. The V and J genes are TRBV9 and TRBJ2-7, with 7 bases fitting TRBD1. CDR3 loop: CASSPRGSGEQYF. CDR3 DNA: TGTGCCAGCAGCCCCAGGGGGTCAGGCGAGCAGTACTTC.